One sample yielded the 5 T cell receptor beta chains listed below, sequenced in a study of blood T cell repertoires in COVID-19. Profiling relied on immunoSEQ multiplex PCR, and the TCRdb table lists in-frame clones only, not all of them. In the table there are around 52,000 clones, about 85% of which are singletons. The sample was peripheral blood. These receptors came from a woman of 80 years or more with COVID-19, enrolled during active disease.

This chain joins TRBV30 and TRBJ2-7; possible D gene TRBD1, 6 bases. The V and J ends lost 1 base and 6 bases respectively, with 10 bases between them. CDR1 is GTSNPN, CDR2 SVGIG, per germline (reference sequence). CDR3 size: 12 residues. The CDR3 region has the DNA TGTGCCTGGAGTGGTACAGGGCTCGAGCAGTACTTC. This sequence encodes CAWSGTGLEQYF.

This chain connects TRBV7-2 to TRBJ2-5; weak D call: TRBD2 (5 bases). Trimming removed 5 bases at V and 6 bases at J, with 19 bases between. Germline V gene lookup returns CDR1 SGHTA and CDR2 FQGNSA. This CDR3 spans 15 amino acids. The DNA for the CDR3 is TGTGCCAGCAGCACACCGGGAAGCACCAGGAAGACCCAGTACTTC. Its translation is CASSTPGSTRKTQYF. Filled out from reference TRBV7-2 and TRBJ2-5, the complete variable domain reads GAGVSQSPSNKVTEKGKDVELRCDPISGHTALYWYRQSLGQGLEFLIYFQGNSAPDKSGLPSDRFSAERTGGSVSTLTIQRTQQEDSAVYLCASSTPGSTRKTQYFGPGTRLLVL.

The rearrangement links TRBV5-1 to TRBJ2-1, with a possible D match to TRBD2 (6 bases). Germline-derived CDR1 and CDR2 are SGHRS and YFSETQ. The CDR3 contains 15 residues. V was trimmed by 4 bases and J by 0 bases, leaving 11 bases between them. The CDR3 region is CASSESGSSYNEQFF. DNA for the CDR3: TGCGCCAGCAGCGAGTCCGGGAGCTCCTACAATGAGCAGTTCTTC.

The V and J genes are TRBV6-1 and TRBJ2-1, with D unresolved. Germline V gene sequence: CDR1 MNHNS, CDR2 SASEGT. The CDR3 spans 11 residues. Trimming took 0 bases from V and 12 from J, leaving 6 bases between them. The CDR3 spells CASSEALMQFF. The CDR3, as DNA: TGTGCCAGCAGTGAAGCGCTAATGCAGTTCTTC.

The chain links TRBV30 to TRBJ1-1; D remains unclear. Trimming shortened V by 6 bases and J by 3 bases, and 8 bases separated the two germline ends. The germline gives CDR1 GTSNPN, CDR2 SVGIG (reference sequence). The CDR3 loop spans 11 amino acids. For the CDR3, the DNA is TGTGCCTGCGCCCGGGACACTGAAGCTTTCTTT. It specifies CACARDTEAFF. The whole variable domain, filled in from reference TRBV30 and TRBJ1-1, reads SQTIHQWPATLVQPVGSPLSLECTVEGTSNPNLYWYRQAAGRGLQLLFYSVGIGQISSEVPQNLSASRPQDRQFILSSKKLLLSDSGFYLCACARDTEAFFGQGTRLTVV.